This TCR beta chain was captured by sequencing in a study of blood T cell repertoires in COVID-19. For the study at large: Both acute and convalescent COVID-19 samples were obtained from the United States, Italy and Spain. The analysed material was cDNA or gDNA that came from T cells, B-cell-depleted T cells, or PBMCs.

How the authors handled the data: It was from reference gene primer amplification that nucleated cell counts were estimated. TCRdb's copy holds only in-frame clones and misses some; the assay was immunoSEQ multiplex PCR. V, J and clone size reflect that table, while D and trimming were determined from the DNA. The table includes about 170,000 clones, over 60% detected once. The germline V gene encodes CDR1 SGHTA and CDR2 FQGNSA. The CDR3 extends over 15 amino acids. With 2 bases removed from V and 5 bases from J, the gap between germline ends came to 15 bases. This chain links TRBV7-2 with TRBJ1-1; no firm D call. Sequencing was carried out using peripheral blood. The source is a man between 60 and 75 years old with acute or convalescent COVID-19. The CDR3 spells CASSLSSLVATEAFF. CDR3 in DNA: TGTGCCAGCAGCTTATCTAGTTTAGTCGCAACTGAAGCTTTCTTT.